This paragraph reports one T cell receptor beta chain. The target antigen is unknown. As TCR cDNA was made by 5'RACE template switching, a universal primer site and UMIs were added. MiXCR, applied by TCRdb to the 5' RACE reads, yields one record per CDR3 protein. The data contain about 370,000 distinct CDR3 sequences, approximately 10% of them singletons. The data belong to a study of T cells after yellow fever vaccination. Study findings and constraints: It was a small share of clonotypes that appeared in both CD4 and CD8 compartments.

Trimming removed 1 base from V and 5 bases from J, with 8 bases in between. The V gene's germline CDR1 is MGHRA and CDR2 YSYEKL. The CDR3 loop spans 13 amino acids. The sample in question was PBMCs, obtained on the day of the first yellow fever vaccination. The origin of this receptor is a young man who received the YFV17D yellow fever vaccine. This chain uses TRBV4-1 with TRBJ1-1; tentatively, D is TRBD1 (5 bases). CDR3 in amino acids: CASSQGGRTEAFF. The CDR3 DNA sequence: TGCGCCAGCAGCCAAGGGGGACGAACTGAAGCTTTCTTT.